This T cell receptor (beta chain) comes out of a study of blood T cell repertoires in COVID-19 (dated by TCRdb to the early 2020s). Concerning the study at large: Collaborator samples came from the United States, Italy and Spain and covered acute and convalescent phases of COVID-19. The material from the prospective study consisted of cDNA or gDNA derived from T cells, B-cell-depleted T cells, or PBMCs. Deeply sampled blood TCRbeta repertoires from subjects exposed to, actively infected with, or recovered from COVID-19 were included in the dataset. The repertoires were made available in a free public database intended to serve as a resource for research on the immune response to SARS-CoV-2. The samples were drawn from the first 160 participants of the ongoing ImmuneRACE study and from more than 1,000 subjects provided by 6 global collaborators. The sample metadata nearly always contained a de-identified subject ID, COVID-19 status, age in years and sex. Where available, HLA class I and class II types were obtained from metadata supplied by the sample provider rather than from assay-based typing.

Cut back by 4 bases and 4 bases, the V and J ends lie 10 bases apart. Based on the germline V gene, the CDR1 and CDR2 sequences are SGHDN and FVKESK. The CDR3 starts with the cysteine, ends with the phenylalanine, and has 13 residues. The kept DNA is CDR3 alone, 39 bases in frame from the first base. Regarding this clone: This receptor's antigen is unknown. Base qualities were left out, and no much larger clone turns up one base away.

Whole blood was collected in K2EDTA tubes by collaborating institutions according to the institutions' own protocols. For TCRbeta analysis, collaborators shipped samples as frozen whole blood, isolated PBMCs, or DNA extracted from either of those sample types. Study-wide conclusions, independent of this receptor: Clinical and demographic metadata were provided uncurated, with the amount varying by source and participant.

TCRbeta CDR3 regions were amplified from genomic DNA using the immunoSEQ Assay, a bias-controlled multiplex PCR. The paper's processing steps were these. Within the assay, amplification of reference gene primers was used to estimate how many nucleated cells each sample contained. To quantify the absolute abundance of each unique TCRbeta CDR3 rearrangement, sequence reads were collapsed and filtered. Productive Simpson clonality was computed per sample as the square root of Simpson's diversity index over productive rearrangements. This is the immuneACCESS table as TCRdb keeps it, with only in-frame sequences that have V and J called. A part of the clones is gone; compared with another copy, unresolved V genes explain less than half, and the rest is unexplained. The V and J calls and clone size are taken from that table; D and trimming were inferred from the DNA. The sample table lists more than 85,000 clones, around 80% of them with a count of one. The ten largest make up roughly 3.8% of the sample.

The chain employs TRBV14 and TRBJ1-1; no D segment can be confidently identified. Sequenced: peripheral blood. This TCR was recovered from a woman aged 80 or over with acute or convalescent COVID-19. The CDR3 protein sequence reads: CASSRGSRTEAFF. The DNA sequence is as follows: TGTGCCAGCAGCCGAGGGTCGCGCACTGAAGCTTTCTTT.